A single sample is the source of the 5 T cell receptor beta chains below, sequenced in a study of identical twins. TCRdb recomputed calls from the 5' RACE reads with MiXCR, one row per CDR3 protein. The repertoire has hundreds of thousands of distinct CDR3 sequences, about 12% of them found once; the top ten carry roughly 7%. These data were also reused for a study on yellow fever vaccine responses in identical twins.

The sequenced sample was CD8+ T cells sorted from blood. These receptors all stem from a woman under 30 in good health.

This clonotype was detected a few times. This rearrangement joins TRBV28 to TRBJ2-2; 9 bases map to TRBD2. The CDR3 spans 15 residues. CDR1 is MDHEN and CDR2 is SYDVKM in the germline V gene. Trimming removed 2 bases from V and 6 bases from J; junction bases left unmatched: 4. CDR3 region: CASSLLAGRSGELFF. DNA for the CDR3: TGTGCCAGCAGTTTACTAGCGGGAAGGTCCGGGGAGCTGTTTTTT.

The CDR3 here is CASSQAGAADTQYF. The CDR3 nucleotides are TGCGCCAGCAGCCAAGCCGGGGCAGCAGATACGCAGTATTTT. The chain has TRBV4-1 and TRBJ2-3; either TRBD1 or TRBD2 may supply D (5 bases each). This CDR3 contains 14 residues. Trimming shortened V by 1 base and J by 4 bases, and 9 bases separated the two germline ends. Germline V lookup: CDR1 MGHRA, CDR2 YSYEKL.

This clonotype appeared a few times. The chain recombines TRBV27 with TRBJ2-3; TRBD2 aligns across 10 bases. In germline, CDR1 is MNHEY, CDR2 SMNVEV (reference sequence). The CDR3 is made up of 18 amino acids. J gave up 3 bases and V 0 bases, and 9 bases lay outside the gene matches. In DNA, the CDR3 is TGTGCCAGCAGTTTATCAAAAACACTAGCGGGAAGGACAGATACGCAGTATTTT. Protein product: CASSLSKTLAGRTDTQYF.

This clonotype was found a few times. The V call is TRBV6-4, the J call TRBJ2-3; 12 bases line up with TRBD1. This CDR3 comprises 15 residues. The germline V gene has CDR1 MRHNA and CDR2 SNTAGT. J was trimmed by 7 bases and V by 6 bases; bases with no gene match: 8. The CDR3 DNA sequence: TGTGCCAGCAGCTCCGGGACAGGGGGCATAAATACGCAGTATTTT. Translation: CASSSGTGGINTQYF.

The chain combines TRBV20-1 with TRBJ2-4; D might be TRBD1 (7 bases). The V gene lost 6 bases and the J gene lost 4 bases, with 16 bases spanning the gap. The germline V gene encodes CDR1 DFQATT and CDR2 SNEGSKA (reference sequence). The CDR3 covers 14 residues. CDR3 nucleotide sequence: TGCAGTGCCCCCCCAGGGGGGCAGAAAAACATTCAGTACTTC. Its translation is CSAPPGGQKNIQYF.